The T cell receptor beta chain under discussion was sequenced for a study of spatial heterogeneity in lung cancer. Study in general: In raw reads, more than 9.5 appearances on average were recorded for each unique TCR and UMI combination. General observations from the study: How many expanded intratumoral alpha and beta TCRs were present tracked the tumor mutation count, which was a count of nonsynonymous mutations.

CDR3 length: 12 amino acids. The V and J ends lost 3 bases and 2 bases respectively, with 4 bases between them. Specified time point: sample taken at primary tumor resection. Tumor, nontumor lung or frozen PBMC supplied whole RNA, sequenced without sorting. TCRdb reprocessed the 5' RACE reads via MiXCR and lists one record per CDR3 protein. The sample yields some 100,000 distinct CDR3 sequences, 4% to 4.5% seen once. This clonotype was seen many times. Antigen: not known. This receptor was obtained from a male donor with early-stage non-small cell lung cancer. The sample here was lung tumor tissue, taken at surgery. This chain connects TRBV12-3 or TRBV12-4 to TRBJ1-1, with unresolved D. In nucleotides, the CDR3 is TGTGCCAGCAGTTTGAAAAACACTGAAGCTTTCTTT. Protein product: CASSLKNTEAFF.